This entry concerns a single T cell receptor beta chain. The germline V gene encodes CDR1 GTSNPN and CDR2 SVGIG (reference sequence). The CDR3 runs 15 residues. J lost 2 bases, V lost 0 bases, and 5 bases had no gene match. This entry comes from a study of blood T cell repertoires in COVID-19. Across the whole study: Samples came from the United States, Italy and Spain, spanning acute and convalescent COVID-19. The cDNA or gDNA used as material had been derived from T cells, B-cell-depleted T cells, or PBMCs.

In the original analysis: For nucleated cells, counts were estimated from reference gene primer amplification. Using immunoSEQ multiplex PCR, the repertoire was profiled, and TCRdb retains in-frame clones only, with some absent. V and J calls and clone size are as listed in that table; D and trimming were resolved from the DNA. The table includes roughly 97,000 clones, approximately 82% detected once. Sequences were obtained from peripheral blood. This TCR derives from a man aged 70 or older with acute or convalescent COVID-19. V and J are TRBV30 and TRBJ2-3; 7 nucleotides agree with TRBD2. The CDR3 bases are TGTGCCTGGAGTGTACGTAGCGGGTTCACAGATACGCAGTATTTT. Translating gives CAWSVRSGFTDTQYF.